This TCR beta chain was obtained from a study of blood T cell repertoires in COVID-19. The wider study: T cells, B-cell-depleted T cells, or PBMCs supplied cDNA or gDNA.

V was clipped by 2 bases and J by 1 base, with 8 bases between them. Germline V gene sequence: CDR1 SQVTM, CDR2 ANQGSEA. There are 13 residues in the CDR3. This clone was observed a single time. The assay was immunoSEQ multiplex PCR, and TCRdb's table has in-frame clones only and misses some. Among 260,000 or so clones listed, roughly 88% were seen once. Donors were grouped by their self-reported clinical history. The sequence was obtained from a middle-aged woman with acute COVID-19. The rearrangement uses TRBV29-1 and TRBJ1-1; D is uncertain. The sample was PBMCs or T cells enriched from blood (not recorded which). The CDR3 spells CSVEKTPNTEAFF. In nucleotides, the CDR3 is TGCAGCGTTGAAAAAACACCGAACACTGAAGCTTTCTTT.